Only a few counts were recorded for the clone carrying this TCR beta chain. The antigen remains undetermined. The source of the sample is a study of response to subunit inactivated influenza vaccine. From germline, CDR1 is DFQATT and CDR2 SNEGSKA (reference sequence). Trimming took 5 bases from V and 3 from J, leaving 11 bases between them. The CDR3 runs 14 residues. Points from the study as a whole: That few new T cells are recruited by each seasonal influenza vaccination was the authors' suggestion.

TCRdb re-derived calls from the RT-PCR reads in MiXCR, one entry per CDR3 protein. The sample includes fewer than 250,000 distinct CDR3 sequences, 13% to 15% of them seen just once. Material: CD8+ T cells sorted from PBMCs, obtained approximately 5 days after vaccination. The V call is TRBV20-1, the J call TRBJ1-6; D ambiguous. The clonotype comes from a man aged 50-59 years who received an inactivated influenza vaccine. This CDR3 reads CSAPRAGYNSPLHF. As DNA, the CDR3 is TGCAGTGCTCCCCGAGCCGGCTATAATTCACCCCTCCACTTT.